The clone carrying this T cell receptor (beta chain) was picked up a small number of times. Antigen: not known. It was with a sample-barcoded 5' primer and a J-beta primer mix that a second PCR of roughly 7 to 12 cycles was run. Via MiXCR, TCRdb re-called the 5' RACE reads, giving one row per CDR3 protein. Found here are around 1,500,000 distinct CDR3 sequences, about 30% of them singletons; the top ten hold about 7.7%. This sample is drawn from a study of blood T cells in healthy people across ages. The length of the CDR3 is 14 residues. The germline V gene encodes CDR1 KGHDR and CDR2 SFDVKD. Regarding the study as a whole: Across the age range, TCR beta diversity per million T cells fell in a roughly linear way. Versus aged donors, long-lived donors had higher diversity and more naive CD4+ cells.

This chain connects TRBV24-1 to TRBJ1-5; 8 positions match TRBD1. The receptor was isolated from a woman between 25 and 40 years old in good health. Material for sequencing was blood. CDR3 sequence (DNA): TGTGCGACGGGGGAGACAGGGGACAATCAGCCCCAGCATTTT. Translated, it gives CATGETGDNQPQHF.